The 16 T cell receptor beta chains given below trace back to one sample, sequenced in a study of T cell repertoires in aging, cancer and after chemotherapy. Peripheral blood genomic DNA, not sorted cells or RNA, was the template. Rearranged V-D-J TRB sequences were amplified with a mixed TRB-A/B primer pool. TCRdb re-called the multiplex PCR reads through MiXCR, storing one row per CDR3 protein. Seen here are fewer than 3,000 distinct CDR3 sequences, around two fifths observed once, and the top ten hold 45% to 50%. Sequencing was carried out using blood. Source of these receptors: a human donor with a blood cancer.

The rearrangement links TRBV5-4 to TRBJ2-7, with D possibly being TRBD1 or TRBD2 (5 bases each). From germline, CDR1 is SGHNT and CDR2 YYREEE (reference sequence). With 4 bases removed from V and 5 bases from J, the gap between germline ends came to 16 bases. CDR3 size: 14 residues. Here the CDR3 reads CASSRGEGTHEQYF. Here the CDR3 DNA reads TGTGCCAGCAGCCGGGGAGAAGGGACCCACGAGCAGTACTTC.

V gene TRBV7-2 combines with J gene TRBJ2-1, with 7 bases identical to TRBD2. V shed 6 bases and J 0 bases; nucleotides not matched to a gene: 11. Germline CDR1 reads SGHTA; CDR2 reads FQGNSA. The CDR3 has 17 residues. The CDR3 DNA reads as TGTGCCAGCAGTCGAACTAGCGTTGTAAGCTCCTACAATGAGCAGTTCTTC. Protein sequence: CASSRTSVVSSYNEQFF.

This clonotype ranks as large. The genes are TRBV5-6 and TRBJ2-7; D unclear. CDR1 is SGHDT, CDR2 YYEEEE, per germline. The CDR3 totals 15 residues. The V end was cut by 1 base, the J end by 2 bases, with 13 bases between. CDR3 bases: TGTGCCAGCAGCTTGAATGGGGTTAACACCTACGAGCAGTACTTC. As protein: CASSLNGVNTYEQYF.

This clonotype was recorded once. It may be a read error: a sequence one base away is much more abundant. The rearrangement links TRBV6-5 to TRBJ1-2; perhaps TRBD1 as D (5 bases). CDR3 size: 15 residues. Germline loops: CDR1 MNHEY, CDR2 SVGAGI. The CDR3 coding sequence is TGTGCCAGCAGTTACCTCACAGGCCCTAACTATAGCTACACCTTC. Its translation is CASSYLTGPNYSYTF.

The genes are TRBV19 and TRBJ1-3; D perhaps matches TRBD1 (6 bases). The germline V gene has CDR1 LNHDA and CDR2 SQIVND (reference sequence). With 5 bases removed from V and 0 bases from J, the gap between germline ends came to 11 bases. This CDR3 comprises 15 residues. CDR3 nucleotide sequence: TGTGCCAGTAGTCTCCCGGACAGCTCTGGAAACACCATATATTTT. Translation: CASSLPDSSGNTIYF.

In its sample, this clonotype was seen a few times. The chain couples TRBV6-6 to TRBJ2-1; D call uncertain. The CDR3 covers 16 residues. Trimming stripped 2 bases from V and 0 bases from J, with 11 bases between. Germline loops: CDR1 MNHNY, CDR2 SVGAGI (reference sequence). In DNA form, the CDR3 reads TGTGCCAGCAGTTACGTCGGCACAACCTCCTACAATGAGCAGTTCTTC. This gives the protein CASSYVGTTSYNEQFF.

J is TRBJ2-3 and V is TRBV6-5; D uncertain. V was cut by 5 bases and J by 8 bases, with 14 bases left in between. Germline V gene sequence: CDR1 MNHEY, CDR2 SVGAGI. The CDR3 length is 13 residues. CDR3 DNA sequence: TGTGCCAGCAGTCCTCTCGCATCCGGTACGCAGTATTTT. Translating gives CASSPLASGTQYF.

About this clonotype itself: This may arise from a read error, as a much more abundant clone is one base away. The rearrangement joins TRBV29-1 to TRBJ2-1; D is uncertain. CDR3 length: 15 residues. The ends were cut back, 3 bases at V and 3 bases at J, with 15 bases in the middle. CDR1 is SQVTM and CDR2 is ANQGSEA in the germline V gene. The CDR3 loop reads CSVDPKSAIYNEQFF. CDR3 DNA: TGCAGCGTTGACCCAAAAAGCGCCATCTACAATGAGCAGTTCTTC.

This clonotype counts as medium-sized. The chain combines TRBV13 with TRBJ1-5; no firm D call. V was cut by 0 bases and J by 6 bases, with 3 bases left in between. The CDR3 totals 12 residues. The germline gives CDR1 PRHDT, CDR2 FYEKMQ (reference sequence). CDR3 sequence reads: CASSLGVQPQHF. As DNA, the CDR3 is TGTGCCAGCAGCTTAGGGGTTCAGCCCCAGCATTTT.

The rearrangement uses TRBV6-4 and TRBJ1-2; D uncertain. Germline V lookup: CDR1 MRHNA, CDR2 SNTAGT. The CDR3 is made up of 15 amino acids. The CDR3 nucleotides are TGTGCACACCGACGGGATAGCCGCTCCAGAGGGAGGGACACCTTC. It encodes CAHRRDSRSRGRDTF.

Judged by abundance, this clonotype is medium-sized. J is TRBJ1-2 and V is TRBV29-1, with D unclear. Per the germline V gene, CDR1 is SQVTM and CDR2 is ANQGSEA. Trimming left V 7 bases short and J 2 bases short, with 14 bases between. This CDR3 is 13 amino acids long. CDR3: CSGREAYNYGYTF. In nucleotides, the CDR3 is TGCAGCGGGCGGGAGGCTTACAACTATGGCTACACCTTC.

This clonotype turned up a few times. The rearrangement joins TRBV7-2 to TRBJ2-1; D is possibly TRBD2 (5 bases). V was shortened by 0 bases and J by 3 bases, with 9 bases between the two germline ends. The length of the CDR3 is 15 residues. Germline V CDR1 and CDR2: SGHTA, FQGNSA. For the CDR3, the DNA is TGTGCCAGCAGCTTAGCTCTCAGCGGCTACAATGAGCAGTTCTTC. Translated, it gives CASSLALSGYNEQFF.

CDR3 sequence: CATSRVWGGEETQYF. DNA for the CDR3: TGTGCCACCAGCAGAGTTTGGGGGGGGGAAGAGACCCAGTACTTC. This sequence joins TRBV15 and TRBJ2-5; 7 bases agree with TRBD2. Per the germline V gene, CDR1 is LNHNV and CDR2 is YYDKDF (reference sequence). The V gene end was trimmed by 1 base and the J gene end by 3 bases; junction bases not matched to a gene: 5. The CDR3 has 15 residues.

For the CDR3, the DNA is TGTGCCACCAGCACCCTACAGACGCCTCACAATGAGCAGTTCTTC. Its translation is CATSTLQTPHNEQFF. The chain recombines TRBV15 with TRBJ2-1; D is undetermined. Trimming removed 4 bases from V and 5 bases from J, with 15 bases in between. The CDR3 consists of 15 residues. Germline CDR1 and CDR2: LNHNV and YYDKDF (reference sequence).

On this clonotype: The junction does not match germline at one end; this may be a read error. In nucleotides, the CDR3 is TGCGCCAGCAGCTACGTCCGGGACAGGGGTCTCTACGAGCAGTACTTC. Translating it yields CASSYVRDRGLYEQYF. The chain links TRBV6-5 to TRBJ2-7; TRBD1 aligns across 10 bases. The CDR3 spans 16 residues. From germline, CDR1 is MNHEY and CDR2 SVGAGI.

The sample holds one count of this clonotype. Here the CDR3 reads CASSFPGQKLTDTQYF. For the CDR3, the DNA is TGTGCCAGCAGTTTTCCGGGACAGAAGCTCACAGATACGCAGTATTTT. V usage is TRBV12-3 or TRBV12-4 and J usage is TRBJ2-3; TRBD1 matches 7 bases. With 3 bases clipped from V and 2 bases from J, the junction kept 8 bases outside the gene matches. The CDR3 is 16 residues long.